Shown below are 16 T cell receptor beta chains from a single sample sequenced in a study of human T cells and chemical hapten exposure. Time point in this sample: healthy volunteer bleed at 2 weeks. Researchers extracted total RNA from unfractionated whole blood. Each CDR3 protein is one row after TCRdb ran MiXCR on the RACE reads. The sample includes 25,000 to 35,000 distinct CDR3 sequences, over 7% of them seen just once. The sample was whole blood. These receptors all come from a human donor in good health. Some clones in this sample may be carry-over from other donors' samples.

This clonotype was observed many times. This chain connects TRBV5-6 to TRBJ1-1; D is uncertain. CDR1 SGHDT and CDR2 YYEEEE come from the germline V gene. The CDR3 runs to 12 residues. The V gene lost 4 bases and the J gene lost 6 bases, with 10 bases spanning the gap. The CDR3 coding sequence is TGTGCCAGCAGCAGGAGGAGCGCTGAAGCTTTCTTT. Its protein product is CASSRRSAEAFF.

In its sample, this clonotype was seen a few times. The V and J genes are TRBV20-1 and TRBJ2-1, with TRBD1 matching 7 bases. V lost 6 bases and J lost 3; bases outside the gene matches: 5. Germline V gene sequence: CDR1 DFQATT, CDR2 SNEGSKA (reference sequence). This CDR3 comprises 13 residues. The CDR3, as DNA: TGCAGTGCACAACAGGGGAACTACAATGAGCAGTTCTTC. This translates into CSAQQGNYNEQFF.

The V call is TRBV4-2, the J call TRBJ2-3; the match to TRBD2 covers 9 bases. CDR1 and CDR2 from the germline V gene are LGHNA and YNFKEQ. The CDR3 length is 15 residues. Trimming at V came to 4 bases and at J to 3 bases, leaving 5 bases not matched to a gene. The CDR3 reads CASSLPGLATDTQYF. The CDR3 DNA reads TGTGCCAGCAGCCTCCCCGGACTAGCGACAGATACGCAGTATTTT.

Points on this clonotype: A read error is possible here, since a much larger clone lies one base away. The chain couples TRBV12-3 or TRBV12-4 to TRBJ1-1, with a tentative D call TRBD1 (6 bases). The V and J ends lost 8 bases and 6 bases respectively, with 16 bases between them. There are 13 residues in the CDR3. The CDR3 DNA is TGTGCCAGCGGCGACAGGAGGTCTTCTGAAGCTTTCTTT. Its translation: CASGDRRSSEAFF.

Many counts were recorded for this clonotype. This rearrangement joins TRBV10-3 to TRBJ1-2, with 9 bases lining up with TRBD1. V shed 6 bases and J 5 bases; nucleotides not matched to a gene: 13. The CDR3 is 16 residues long. CDR1 is ENHRY and CDR2 is SYGVKD in the germline V gene. The CDR3 is CAIRILDRGEEYGYTF. In DNA, the CDR3 is TGTGCCATCAGGATCTTGGACAGGGGAGAGGAGTATGGCTACACCTTC.

This clonotype showed up many times. The chain couples TRBV5-5 to TRBJ2-1, with a possible D match to TRBD1 (6 bases). V dropped 1 base and J dropped 1 base, with 9 bases sitting between them. The CDR3 runs 15 residues. The germline CDR1 and CDR2 sequences are SGHKS and YYEKEE (reference sequence). CDR3: CASSLTGTSYNEQFF. CDR3 DNA: TGTGCCAGCAGCTTGACCGGGACATCCTACAATGAGCAGTTCTTC.

The rearrangement joins TRBV12-2 to TRBJ1-4. TRBV12-2 is a listed pseudogene. The CDR3 has 12 amino acids. The DNA of the CDR3 is TGTGCAAGTCGCTTCTGGGATGAAAAACTGTTTTTT. Translation: CASRFWDEKLFF.

The J gene is TRBJ2-7, the V gene TRBV12-3 or TRBV12-4, with 12 bases aligning to TRBD2. The V and J ends lost 6 bases and 7 bases, in that order; junction bases with no gene match: 7. The CDR3 is made up of 14 amino acids. CDR3 sequence (DNA): TGTGCCAGCAGCCCACTAGCGGGAGGAGGAGAGCAGTACTTC. Amino acid sequence: CASSPLAGGGEQYF.

This clonotype was recorded a few times. This chain joins TRBV5-1 and TRBJ2-7; the D gene is possibly TRBD2 (5 bases). Germline lookup yields CDR1 SGHRS and CDR2 YFSETQ. The CDR3 length is 12 residues. Trimming removed 6 bases from V and 3 bases from J, with 10 bases in between. The CDR3 here is CASNAADYEQYF. The CDR3 DNA sequence: TGCGCCAGCAACGCAGCGGACTACGAGCAGTACTTC.

This clonotype was seen repeatedly, ten times or more. The V call is TRBV19, the J call TRBJ2-2; the D is unclear. CDR1 is LNHDA, CDR2 SQIVND, per germline (reference sequence). The V end was cut by 9 bases, the J end by 2 bases, with 13 bases between. The CDR3 extends over 14 amino acids. CDR3 coding DNA: TGTGCCAGCCCTCGGGCAGATAACACCGGGGAGCTGTTTTTT. This codes for CASPRADNTGELFF. Looking up the rest from reference TRBV19 and TRBJ2-2 gives the full variable domain: DGGITQSPKYLFRKEGQNVTLSCEQNLNHDAMYWYRQDPGQGLRLIYYSQIVNDFQKGDIAEGYSVSREKKESFPLTVTSAQKNPTAFYLCASPRADNTGELFFGEGSRLTVL.

This clonotype occurred a few times. The rearrangement joins TRBV7-9 to TRBJ2-2; no clear D. V lost 3 bases to trimming and J lost 5 bases, with 10 bases between them. The germline V gene has CDR1 SEHNR and CDR2 FQNEAQ (reference sequence). The length of the CDR3 is 14 residues. The CDR3 DNA is TGTGCCAGCAGCTTGGACGCTGGGACCGGGGAGCTGTTTTTT. This codes for CASSLDAGTGELFF.

CDR3 bases: TGCAGTGCTAGCAGACAGAGGCCAAACAGGGCAAATCAGCCCCAGCATTTT. This encodes CSASRQRPNRANQPQHF. V is TRBV20-1 and J is TRBJ1-5, with a tentative D call TRBD1 (6 bases). Trimming pared 3 bases from V and 4 bases from J, leaving 22 bases between. This CDR3 has 17 residues. Germline assignment: CDR1 DFQATT and CDR2 SNEGSKA (reference sequence).

The chain recombines TRBV20-1 with TRBJ1-2; 10 bases are shared with TRBD1. From germline, CDR1 is DFQATT and CDR2 SNEGSKA (reference sequence). The CDR3 totals 17 residues. The junction had 14 bases not matched to a gene; V was cut back by 3 bases and J by 4 bases. The CDR3 reads CSAREGLDRGLGYGYTF. The CDR3, as DNA: TGCAGTGCTAGGGAGGGCCTTGACAGGGGGCTAGGCTATGGCTACACCTTC.

The gene calls are TRBV30 and TRBJ2-5; D perhaps matches TRBD2 (7 bases). This CDR3 spans 16 amino acids. Germline V gene sequence: CDR1 GTSNPN, CDR2 SVGIG (reference sequence). V was clipped by 0 bases and J by 4 bases, with 18 bases between them. Here the CDR3 reads CAWSVHTGGPGETQYF. CDR3 in DNA: TGTGCCTGGAGTGTACATACCGGGGGGCCGGGAGAGACCCAGTACTTC.

The chain uses TRBV12-3 or TRBV12-4 and TRBJ1-5; D gene uncertain. This CDR3 region has 15 residues. V lost 3 bases, J lost 2 bases, and 11 bases lay in between. Here the CDR3 DNA reads TGTGCCAGCAGTTTCTACGGATTGGGCAATCAGCCCCAGCATTTT. It yields the protein CASSFYGLGNQPQHF.

As to this clonotype: The junction shows a germline mismatch at one end, possibly a read error. The chain's CDR3 is CASRKLNEDGTEALF. The CDR3, as DNA: TGTGCCAGCAGAAAACTTAACGAGGACGGCACTGAAGCTTTATTT. The V and J genes are TRBV6-5 and TRBJ1-1; no clear D gene. Germline assignment: CDR1 MNHEY and CDR2 SVGAGI. The CDR3 sequence is 15 residues long.